Below, 10 T cell receptor beta chains from the same sample are listed, as sequenced in a study of cytomegalovirus exposure and HLA in healthy donors. Primers included in the PCR were 60 Vbeta and 13 Jbeta primers. Clones were sequenced by immunoSEQ multiplex PCR, and TCRdb holds only the in-frame ones, with some missing. The table for this sample gives about 77,000 clones. What was sequenced was PBMCs. These receptors came from a man over 45 in good health and CMV-seropositive.

The chain joins TRBV7-3 to TRBJ2-6; maybe TRBD1 (6 bases). The CDR3 loop spans 13 amino acids. V gave up 5 bases and J gave up 12 bases, with 14 bases separating them. The germline V gene has CDR1 SGHTA and CDR2 FQGTGA. The CDR3 coding sequence is TGTGCCAGCAGCCCACACAGGGATGGCGTCCTGACTTTC. Residues: CASSPHRDGVLTF.

The chain uses TRBV6-1 and TRBJ1-4, with a tentative D call TRBD1 (6 bases). The V gene lost 3 bases and the J gene lost 8 bases, with 16 bases spanning the gap. The length of the CDR3 is 15 residues. Germline V gene data show CDR1 as MNHNS and CDR2 as SASEGT. CDR3 in DNA: TGTGCCAGCAGTGAGGGGACAAGGGGTAGGGAAAAACTGTTTTTT. Protein: CASSEGTRGREKLFF.

V and J are TRBV7-2 and TRBJ1-5; D gene unclear. Germline V gene data show CDR1 as SGHTA and CDR2 as FQGNSA. Trimming cost V 1 base and J 5 bases, with 9 bases left between them. The CDR3 has 14 amino acids. Here the CDR3 reads CASSLVGVYQPQHF. CDR3 nucleotides: TGTGCCAGCAGCTTAGTCGGGGTCTATCAGCCCCAGCATTTT.

The chain has TRBV19 and TRBJ1-2; 7 bases align to TRBD1. The germline CDR1 and CDR2 sequences are LNHDA and SQIVND (reference sequence). The length of the CDR3 is 14 residues. V gave up 6 bases and J gave up 5 bases; unmatched junction bases: 9. CDR3 protein: CASSTGQNSYGYTF. The CDR3 nucleotides read TGTGCCAGTAGCACGGGACAGAACTCGTATGGCTACACCTTC.

This chain links TRBV10-1 with TRBJ1-1, with 10 bases identical to TRBD1. The CDR3 extends over 14 amino acids. The germline CDR1 and CDR2 sequences are WNHNN and SYGVQD (reference sequence). V lost 6 bases to trimming and J lost 4 bases; unmatched junction nucleotides: 5. CDR3 sequence: CASRNDRGPTEAFF. Written as DNA, the CDR3 is TGCGCCAGCAGGAACGACAGGGGGCCCACTGAAGCTTTCTTT.

The chain has TRBV7-2 and TRBJ2-1, with D tentatively TRBD2 (5 bases). This CDR3 spans 13 amino acids. The ends were cut back, 2 bases at V and 5 bases at J, with 7 bases in the middle. Germline CDR1 SGHTA, CDR2 FQGNSA. The CDR3 spells CASSLFGDNEQFF. The CDR3 region has the DNA TGTGCCAGCAGCTTATTCGGGGACAATGAGCAGTTCTTC.

V and J are TRBV19 and TRBJ1-2; D is undetermined. Per germline, CDR1 LNHDA and CDR2 SQIVND (reference sequence). This CDR3 spans 12 amino acids. V shed 3 bases and J shed 8 bases, with 10 bases lying between them. As DNA, the CDR3 is TGTGCCAGTAGTATCGAGCGTAGAGGCTACACCTTC. As protein: CASSIERRGYTF.

This chain uses TRBV5-1 with TRBJ2-2, with 8 bases identical to TRBD1. The CDR3 spans 18 residues. The germline gives CDR1 SGHRS, CDR2 YFSETQ. V dropped 2 bases and J dropped 3; count of bases not matched to a gene: 12. The CDR3 region has the DNA TGCGCCAGCAGCTTTGTTCGATCGGACAGGGCCTACACCGGGGAGCTGTTTTTT. Its protein is CASSFVRSDRAYTGELFF.

The chain combines TRBV6-5 with TRBJ1-2, with a weak D call TRBD1 (6 bases). Germline V gene lookup returns CDR1 MNHEY and CDR2 SVGAGI. This CDR3 is 13 amino acids long. Trimming stripped 6 bases from V and 5 bases from J, with 13 bases between. The CDR3 sequence is CASSPGTRYGYTF. DNA for the CDR3: TGTGCCAGCAGCCCAGGGACAAGATATGGCTACACCTTC.

The chain links TRBV4-2 to TRBJ1-3; tentative D call: TRBD1 (6 bases). The CDR3 has 15 amino acids. The V and J ends lost 4 bases and 6 bases respectively, with 16 bases between them. CDR1 and CDR2 (germline): LGHNA, YNFKEQ. DNA of the CDR3: TGTGCCAGCAGCCGCCCTTTACAGGGATTAAACACCATATATTTT. Translated, it gives CASSRPLQGLNTIYF.